Below, 28 T cell receptor beta chains from the same sample are listed, as sequenced in a study of circulating CD8 cells and anti-PD-1 response in melanoma. TCR libraries were prepared from around 15 ng of total RNA with the QIAseq Immune Repertoire TCR panel. Using its own MiXCR run on the reads, TCRdb lists one record per CDR3 protein. The data show 2,000 or so distinct CDR3 sequences, around 6.6% seen once. Live CD3+CD8+TCRalphabeta+ cells were sorted into four subsets by PD-1 and/or TIGIT. Sequencing used CD8+ T cells from PBMCs, obtained at baseline or after one month of anti-PD-1 therapy (not recorded which). The receptors shown here come from a human donor with melanoma.

By share, this clonotype ranks as medium-sized. This rearrangement joins TRBV3-1 to TRBJ1-1; D is ambiguous. V lost 4 bases and J lost 3, with 12 bases in between. CDR1 is LGHDT, CDR2 YNNKEL, per germline (reference sequence). The CDR3 length is 14 residues. The CDR3 loop is CASSPSGEYTEAFF. The CDR3 DNA follows: TGTGCCAGCAGCCCAAGCGGGGAGTACACTGAAGCTTTCTTT. The entire variable domain, with the rest obtained from reference TRBV3-1 and TRBJ1-1, is as follows: DTAVSQTPKYLVTQMGNDKSIKCEQNLGHDTMYWYKQDSKKFLKIMFSYNNKELIINETVPNRFSPKSPDKAHLNLHINSLELGDSAVYFCASSPSGEYTEAFFGQGTRLTVV.

This clonotype is termed medium-sized (0.01 to 0.1%). CDR3 protein: CASRTGPHEQYF. The CDR3, as DNA: TGTGCCAGCAGAACAGGGCCCCACGAGCAGTACTTC. The rearrangement links TRBV2 to TRBJ2-7, with a tentative D call TRBD1 (6 bases). The CDR3 consists of 12 residues. The germline V gene has CDR1 SNHLY and CDR2 FYNNEI. Trimming shortened V by 6 bases and J by 5 bases, and 11 bases separated the two germline ends.

With regard to this clonotype: Given a much more abundant clone one base away, this may be a read error. V usage is TRBV11-2 and J usage is TRBJ2-1, with D tentatively TRBD1 or TRBD2 (5 bases each). CDR3 length: 15 amino acids. Per the germline V gene, CDR1 is SGHAT and CDR2 is FQNNGV. The CDR3 region has the DNA TGTGCCAGCAGCCTCGCGAGGGGAACCTACAATGAGCAGTGCTTC. This encodes CASSLARGTYNEQCF.

In regard to this clonotype: A read error may account for a junction end that differs from germline. This chain links TRBV4-2 with TRBJ2-7; TRBD2 agrees at 8 bases. This CDR3 is built from 16 residues. The germline CDR1 and CDR2 sequences are LGHNA and YNFKEQ. The CDR3 sequence: CANSLRAGLDTYEQYF. In nucleotides, the CDR3 is TGTGCCAACAGCCTGCGGGCGGGACTAGACACCTACGAGCAGTACTTC.

The V call is TRBV5-1, the J call TRBJ2-2; D not resolved. Trimming took 7 bases from V and 0 from J, leaving 16 bases between them. The CDR3 is 16 amino acids. Germline CDR1 reads SGHRS; CDR2 reads YFSETQ. The chain's CDR3 is CASQHTDGSNTGELFF. DNA for the CDR3: TGCGCCAGCCAACATACGGACGGTTCGAACACCGGGGAGCTGTTTTTT. Looking up the rest from reference TRBV5-1 and TRBJ2-2 gives the full variable domain: KAGVTQTPRYLIKTRGQQVTLSCSPISGHRSVSWYQQTPGQGLQFLFEYFSETQRNKGNFPGRFSGRQFSNSRSEMNVSTLELGDSALYLCASQHTDGSNTGELFFGEGSRLTVL.

This clonotype is large. This sequence joins TRBV5-6 and TRBJ2-7, with D maybe TRBD2 (5 bases). Trimming removed 4 bases at V and 2 bases at J, with 13 bases between. The germline gives CDR1 SGHDT, CDR2 YYEEEE. CDR3 length: 14 residues. DNA of the CDR3: TGTGCCAGCAGCCCCCTGGGAGTAACCTACGAGCAGTACTTC. Its translation is CASSPLGVTYEQYF. Full variable domain (remainder filled in from reference TRBV5-6 and TRBJ2-7): DAGVTQSPTHLIKTRGQQVTLRCSPKSGHDTVSWYQQALGQGPQFIFQYYEEEERQRGNFPDRFSGHQFPNYSSELNVNALLLGDSALYLCASSPLGVTYEQYFGPGTRLTVT.

This clonotype is judged large (0.1 to 1%). The rearrangement links TRBV2 to TRBJ1-4; maybe TRBD1 (5 bases). Trimming pared 0 bases from V and 8 bases from J, leaving 19 bases between. CDR1 is SNHLY and CDR2 is FYNNEI in the germline V gene. This CDR3 is built from 17 residues. The CDR3 coding sequence is TGTGCCAGCAGTGAAGCAAGGATCGGAGGGGTAAAAGAAAAACTGTTTTTT. Translation: CASSEARIGGVKEKLFF.

Relative to its sample, this clonotype is medium-sized. CDR3 protein: CASSLDAVGRSNQPQHF. Here the CDR3 DNA reads TGCGCCAGCAGCCTTGACGCAGTGGGAAGGAGCAATCAGCCCCAGCATTTT. The chain recombines TRBV4-1 with TRBJ1-5; D not resolved. This CDR3 contains 17 residues. Trimming cost V 4 bases and J 1 base, with 17 bases left between them. Germline CDR1 and CDR2: MGHRA and YSYEKL.

This clonotype is medium-sized by share. V gene TRBV27 combines with J gene TRBJ1-1; 8 nucleotides align to TRBD1. CDR3 size: 15 residues. From germline, CDR1 is MNHEY and CDR2 SMNVEV (reference sequence). Trimming at V came to 8 bases and at J to 6 bases, leaving 14 bases not matched to a gene. DNA for the CDR3: TGTGCCAGCGGCCCAGGGGGCCTTGATTACTCTGAAGCTTTCTTT. This gives the protein CASGPGGLDYSEAFF.

The sample holds a few counts of this clonotype. The chain uses TRBV7-2 and TRBJ2-3; D unresolved. CDR3 length: 15 residues. CDR1 and CDR2 from the germline V gene are SGHTA and FQGNSA. Trimming pared 2 bases from V and 0 bases from J, leaving 9 bases between. Here the CDR3 DNA reads TGTGCCAGCAGCTTAATCGAAGCTAGCACAGATACGCAGTATTTT. Its protein product is CASSLIEASTDTQYF.

This clonotype is classed as large. DNA for the CDR3: TGTGCCAGCAGCCCCGGGACAGGGTCATACGAGCAGTACTTC. Amino acids: CASSPGTGSYEQYF. The gene calls are TRBV5-4 and TRBJ2-7; 9 nucleotides agree with TRBD1. The CDR3 runs 14 residues. Germline CDR1 and CDR2: SGHNT and YYREEE (reference sequence). Trimming took 4 bases from V and 4 from J; bases not matched to a gene: 6.

By share of the sample, this clonotype is medium-sized. The V gene is TRBV15, the J gene TRBJ1-1; TRBD1 is a possible D gene (6 bases). V was shortened by 1 base and J by 4 bases, with 16 bases between the two germline ends. This CDR3 spans 16 amino acids. Germline values: CDR1 LNHNV, CDR2 YYDKDF (reference sequence). The CDR3 sequence: CATSRVLAGAPTEAFF. The DNA of the CDR3 is TGTGCCACCAGCAGAGTCCTAGCGGGGGCTCCCACTGAAGCTTTCTTT.

This clonotype is medium-sized. CDR3 DNA: TGTGCCAGCAGTACCGGGACAGTACGGGATGAGCAGTTCTTC. Translation gives CASSTGTVRDEQFF. The J gene is TRBJ2-1, the V gene TRBV27, with 7 bases identical to TRBD1. Germline values: CDR1 MNHEY, CDR2 SMNVEV (reference sequence). CDR3 length equals 14 residues. With V trimmed by 5 bases and J by 8 bases, 9 bases remained unmatched.

On this clonotype: This may stem from a read error, because a much larger clone lies one nucleotide away. The CDR3 nucleotides read TGTGCCAGCAGCTTAGCCCAAGAGGCCCAGTACTTC. Protein product: CASSLAQEAQYF. The V and J genes are TRBV7-2 and TRBJ2-5; D gene uncertain. The CDR3 contains 12 residues. In germline, CDR1 is SGHTA, CDR2 FQGNSA.

In its sample, this clonotype is medium-sized (0.01 to 0.1%). This sequence joins TRBV27 and TRBJ2-1; D call uncertain. V was clipped by 2 bases and J by 9 bases, with 11 bases between them. Germline values: CDR1 MNHEY, CDR2 SMNVEV (reference sequence). This CDR3 spans 13 amino acids. CDR3 sequence (DNA): TGTGCCAGCAGTTTAGCAGCAAAGAGTGAGCAGTTCTTC. Amino acid sequence: CASSLAAKSEQFF.

By share of the sample, this clonotype is medium-sized. This chain joins TRBV23-1 and TRBJ2-3; D is unresolved. TRBV23-1 is sorted into the ORF group, with uncertain function. The V gene lost 6 bases and the J gene lost 1 base, with 20 bases spanning the gap. CDR3 length: 17 amino acids. The CDR3 sequence is CASSQHPRVLCTDTQYF. In nucleotides, the CDR3 is TGCGCCAGCAGCCAACACCCCCGCGTGCTTTGCACAGATACGCAGTATTTT.

As regards this clonotype: Sequence at one end of the junction differs from germline and may be a read error. The chain couples TRBV2 to TRBJ1-5; TRBD1 matches at 8 bases. This CDR3 region has 15 residues. Germline V gene sequence: CDR1 SNHLY, CDR2 FYNNEI. Here the CDR3 reads CAGSELDREDQPQHF. DNA of the CDR3: TGTGCCGGCAGTGAATTGGACAGGGAAGATCAGCCCCAGCATTTT.

The table lists this clonotype with a few counts. V usage is TRBV28 and J usage is TRBJ1-5, with no clear D. Germline V gene lookup returns CDR1 MDHEN and CDR2 SYDVKM. V lost 3 bases, J lost 1 base, and 10 bases lay in between. The CDR3 runs 15 residues. Written as DNA, the CDR3 is TGTGCCAGCAGTTTTCGTTTGGTGAGCAATCAGCCCCAGCATTTT. Translating it yields CASSFRLVSNQPQHF.

This clonotype is termed medium-sized. V usage is TRBV9 and J usage is TRBJ2-2; a weak D match, TRBD1 (5 bases). Trimming stripped 7 bases from V and 0 bases from J, with 13 bases between. The CDR3 runs to 15 residues. The V gene's germline CDR1 is SGDLS and CDR2 YYNGEE. CDR3 amino acids: CASQDGATNTGELFF. DNA of the CDR3: TGTGCCAGCCAGGATGGGGCGACGAACACCGGGGAGCTGTTTTTT.

By proportion, this clonotype is medium-sized. The DNA for the CDR3 is TGTGCCACCGGGAAGGGGAGCTCCTACGAGCAGTACTTC. This codes for CATGKGSSYEQYF. The chain couples TRBV24-1 to TRBJ2-7; possibly TRBD1 or TRBD2 for D (5 bases each). The CDR3 extends over 13 amino acids. Trimming removed 9 bases from V and 0 bases from J, with 11 bases in between. Germline assignment: CDR1 KGHDR and CDR2 SFDVKD.

This clonotype is termed large (0.1 to 1%). The rearrangement links TRBV28 to TRBJ2-1; TRBD1 agrees at 8 bases. CDR1 MDHEN and CDR2 SYDVKM come from the germline V gene. V was clipped by 4 bases and J by 0 bases; unmatched bases: 8. The CDR3 runs 17 residues. The CDR3 DNA sequence: TGTGCCAGCAGTTCTTTGGCCGGGACAGGCTCCTACAATGAGCAGTTCTTC. Amino acids: CASSSLAGTGSYNEQFF. Variable domain in full (rest from reference TRBV28 and TRBJ2-1): DVKVTQSSRYLVKRTGEKVFLECVQDMDHENMFWYRQDPGLGLRLIYFSYDVKMKEKGDIPEGYSVSREKKERFSLILESASTNQTSMYLCASSSLAGTGSYNEQFFGPGTRLTVL.

This clonotype is judged medium-sized. The chain is built from TRBV5-5 and TRBJ2-7; D remains ambiguous. V lost 3 bases to trimming and J lost 5 bases, with 15 bases between them. The CDR3 is made up of 14 amino acids. The germline V gene has CDR1 SGHKS and CDR2 YYEKEE (reference sequence). The DNA for the CDR3 is TGTGCCAGCAGCTCTGGGTTCGCGCGCGACGAGCAGTACTTC. It encodes CASSSGFARDEQYF.

By share, this clonotype ranks as large. The J gene is TRBJ2-6, the V gene TRBV20-1; no definite D call. The V gene's germline CDR1 is DFQATT and CDR2 SNEGSKA (reference sequence). Trimming removed 1 base at V and 0 bases at J, with 4 bases between. The CDR3 consists of 14 residues. This CDR3 reads CSARATSGANVLTF. The DNA of the CDR3 is TGCAGTGCTAGAGCCACCTCTGGGGCCAACGTCCTGACTTTC.

In its sample, this clonotype ranks as medium-sized. The chain recombines TRBV20-1 with TRBJ2-2; possible D gene TRBD2, 6 bases. Trimming took 0 bases from V and 1 from J, leaving 12 bases between them. The CDR3 is 16 residues long. Germline V CDR1 and CDR2: DFQATT, SNEGSKA (reference sequence). CDR3 in amino acids: CSARDPRGMNTGELFF. The CDR3 nucleotides read TGCAGTGCTAGAGATCCCCGGGGGATGAACACCGGGGAGCTGTTTTTT.

With regard to this clonotype: This may come from a read error, since a much larger clone is one base off. The chain has TRBV11-2 and TRBJ2-2; D ambiguous. Germline V gives CDR1 SGHAT, CDR2 FQNNGV. There are 14 residues in the CDR3. Trimming pared 4 bases from V and 1 base from J, leaving 7 bases between. The CDR3 here is CASSYRENTGELFF. CDR3 nucleotides: TGTGCCAGCAGCTACAGAGAGAACACCGGGGAGCTGTTTTTT.

This clonotype has more than one count but fewer than ten. Without the conserved terminal phenylalanine or tryptophan, this CDR3 likely stems from a read error. The chain has TRBV19 and TRBJ2-7; D gene uncertain. The CDR3 contains 15 residues. Germline V gene lookup returns CDR1 LNHDA and CDR2 SQIVND (reference sequence). The germline V and J ends were trimmed by 6 bases and 5 bases, with 20 bases remaining between them. CDR3 amino acids: CASSLGPPSSHEQYL. CDR3 nucleotide sequence: TGTGCCAGTAGCCTAGGACCCCCAAGTAGCCACGAGCAGTACCTC.

This clonotype is deemed medium-sized. The genes are TRBV7-3 and TRBJ2-1; D is ambiguous. The CDR3 totals 12 residues. The germline V and J ends were trimmed by 1 base and 8 bases, with 6 bases remaining between them. Germline values: CDR1 SGHTA, CDR2 FQGTGA. DNA for the CDR3: TGTGCCAGCAGCTTAATCCCGGATGAGCAGTTCTTC. Translating gives CASSLIPDEQFF.

Relative to its sample, this clonotype is medium-sized (0.01 to 0.1%). This chain joins TRBV19 and TRBJ1-2, with D perhaps TRBD1 (6 bases). The germline V gene has CDR1 LNHDA and CDR2 SQIVND (reference sequence). The CDR3 has 13 amino acids. The V end was cut by 5 bases, the J end by 3 bases, with 10 bases between. Written as DNA, the CDR3 is TGTGCCAGTAGTCCAAACAGGGACTATGGCTACACCTTC. Encoded protein: CASSPNRDYGYTF.